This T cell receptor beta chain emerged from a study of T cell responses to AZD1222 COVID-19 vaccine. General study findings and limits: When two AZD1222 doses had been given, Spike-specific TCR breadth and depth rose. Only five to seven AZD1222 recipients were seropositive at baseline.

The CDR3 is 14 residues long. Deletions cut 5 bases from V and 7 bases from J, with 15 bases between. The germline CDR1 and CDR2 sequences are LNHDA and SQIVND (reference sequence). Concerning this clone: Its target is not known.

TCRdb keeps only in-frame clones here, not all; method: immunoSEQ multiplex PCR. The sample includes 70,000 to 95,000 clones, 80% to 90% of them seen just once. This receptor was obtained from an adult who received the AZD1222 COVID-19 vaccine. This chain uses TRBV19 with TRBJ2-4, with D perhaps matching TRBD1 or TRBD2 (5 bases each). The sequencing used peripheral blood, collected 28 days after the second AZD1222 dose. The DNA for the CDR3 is TGTGCCAGTAGTCCCCGGGACCGGATTAACATTCAGTACTTC. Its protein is CASSPRDRINIQYF. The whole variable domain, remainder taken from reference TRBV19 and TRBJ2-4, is DGGITQSPKYLFRKEGQNVTLSCEQNLNHDAMYWYRQDPGQGLRLIYYSQIVNDFQKGDIAEGYSVSREKKESFPLTVTSAQKNPTAFYLCASSPRDRINIQYFGAGTRLSVL.